This T cell receptor beta chain was captured by sequencing in a study of blood T cells in healthy people across ages (dated by TCRdb to between 2014 and 2016). Regarding the research as a whole: In model experiments, roughly one uniquely barcoded TCR beta cDNA molecule per two T cells was captured by template switching. The study measured age-related changes in TCR beta repertoire diversity using deep sequencing normalized with unique cDNA molecular identifiers. The donors were divided into four age groups: young (average around 16 years), middle-aged (almost 40), aged (approximately 62) and long-lived (more than 75). Donors of different ages were randomly distributed across sequencing lanes to avoid experimental bias. The study analyzed two additional independent replicas of 1 million unique cDNA reads from the same blood draw for two donors, one aged 18 to 29 and one aged 80 or older.

Libraries were constructed by 5' RACE. These reads were obtained on an Illumina HiSeq 2500. A second roughly 6 to 12 cycle PCR used a sample-barcoded 5' primer and a J-beta primer mix. A unique molecular identifier was introduced onto each TCR beta cDNA molecule by a template-switch 5' adaptor carrying 12 random nucleotides. Each sample yielded at least 2.5 million CDR3-containing paired-end reads. The Mint cDNA synthesis kit, primed by a TRBC-specific oligonucleotide, was used to synthesize first-strand cDNA from all RNA. After uracil-DNA glycosylase treatment, a first 18-cycle PCR used universal primers M1SS and BC2_uni_R on all cDNA. The published analysis was carried out like this. Each sample was normalized by randomly selecting 1 million high-quality reads, each carrying a distinct molecular identifier. Reads sharing molecular identifiers were discarded rather than binned into consensus sequences. MiTCR, with a Q25 quality threshold and the strictest error-elimination algorithm, was used for CDR3 identification, clonotype clustering and error correction. A nonparametric unseen species model using Euler transformation provided a lower-bound estimate of total TCR beta diversity. TCRdb took the public reads, trimmed them with fastp at Q25, ran MiXCR for clone calling and kept in-frame beta chains. Rows are combined by CDR3 protein, so each entry shows the most common genes and DNA. TCRdb, not the original authors, processed these V and J calls. This sample comprises some 1.4 million distinct CDR3 sequences, roughly 40% of them detected only once. Clones ranked in the top ten supply 6.5% to 10% of the sample.

Details on this clonotype: It lacks a known antigen. No base qualities exist here, and no much larger clone lies one base off it.

Donors were approximately 42 systemically healthy Caucasian individuals from Russia aged roughly 6 to 90 years. Each donor gave 8 to 10 milliliters of peripheral blood, drawn into EDTA-treated Vacutainer tubes. PBMCs were isolated by Ficoll-Paque density-gradient centrifugation, with at least 6.5 million obtained per sample. Total RNA, at least 6 micrograms per sample, was extracted from PBMCs with Trizol reagent. Naive CD45RAhigh/CD27high T cell percentages were measured by flow cytometry on a PBMC aliquot from every donor. Study-wide findings and limitations: As age increased, observed TCR beta diversity per million T cells dropped in a roughly linear way, and a significant reduction was already evident by age around 41. Donor CMV infection status was unknown, potentially confounding age-related changes in expanded clonotypes. Observed TCR beta diversity correlated strongly with the percentage of naive T cells measured by flow cytometry. The long-lived group showed more naive CD4+ T cells, fewer expanded clones and increased TCR diversity than the aged group, suggesting age selection. Estimates of total diversity from one million sequenced T cells were regarded as lower bounds and underestimates. Since profiling was done on bulk unsorted PBMCs, naive and antigen-experienced compartments could not be conclusively compared.

The sample taken for sequencing was blood. This clonotype was sampled from a woman aged 18-29 years in good health.

The CDR3 loop reads CASRPLGTSGMETQYF. The DNA sequence is given as TGTGCCAGCAGACCTCTTGGGACTAGCGGGATGGAGACCCAGTACTTC. The chain is encoded by TRBV11-2 joined to TRBJ2-5; TRBD2 aligns with 13 central bases. V is pruned by 6 bases and J by 5 bases, leaving 9 bases of the junction without a gene match. The germline V gene specifies SGHAT as CDR1 and FQNNGV as CDR2. The CDR3 starts with the cysteine, ends with the phenylalanine, and has 16 residues. The CDR3 DNA has 48 bases and is translated from base 1.